The clone carrying this TCR beta chain has only a few counts. Its antigen is still unknown. From the 5' RACE reads, TCRdb called clonotypes with MiXCR, one entry per CDR3 protein. The sample records approximately 610,000 distinct CDR3 sequences, approximately 16% being singletons. This specimen comes from a study of T cells after yellow fever vaccination. Overall study results and limits: Although most clonotypes did not, a small share appeared in both CD4 and CD8 compartments. After the booster, 96% of CD4 and about 90% of CD8 primary-response clones were re-detected.

The CDR3 length is 15 residues. V shed 4 bases, J shed 3 bases, and the junction held 6 bases outside the gene matches. Germline CDR1 is SGHRS and CDR2 is YFSETQ. The genes are TRBV5-1 and TRBJ2-3; 9 nucleotides line up with TRBD2. Material: PBMCs, obtained less than 6 days after the first yellow fever vaccination. The TCR originated in a man younger than 35 who received the YFV17D yellow fever vaccine. DNA for the CDR3: TGCGCCAGCAGCCGGGACAGCGGGGGGACAGATACGCAGTATTTT. Its translation: CASSRDSGGTDTQYF. Variable domain in full (rest from reference TRBV5-1 and TRBJ2-3): KAGVTQTPRYLIKTRGQQVTLSCSPISGHRSVSWYQQTPGQGLQFLFEYFSETQRNKGNFPGRFSGRQFSNSRSEMNVSTLELGDSALYLCASSRDSGGTDTQYFGPGTRLTVL.